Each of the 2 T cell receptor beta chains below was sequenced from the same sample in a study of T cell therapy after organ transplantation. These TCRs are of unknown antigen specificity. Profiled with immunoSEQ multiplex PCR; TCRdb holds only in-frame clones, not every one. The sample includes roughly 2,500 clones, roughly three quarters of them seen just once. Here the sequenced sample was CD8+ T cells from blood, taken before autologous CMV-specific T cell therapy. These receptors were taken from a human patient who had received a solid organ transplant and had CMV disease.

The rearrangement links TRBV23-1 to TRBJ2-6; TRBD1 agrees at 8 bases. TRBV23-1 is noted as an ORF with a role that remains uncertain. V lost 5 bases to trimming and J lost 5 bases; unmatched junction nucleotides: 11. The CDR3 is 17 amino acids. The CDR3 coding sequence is TGCGCCAGCAGTGCCAGGGGGCAACAAAGTCGGGCCAACGTCCTGACTTTC. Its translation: CASSARGQQSRANVLTF.

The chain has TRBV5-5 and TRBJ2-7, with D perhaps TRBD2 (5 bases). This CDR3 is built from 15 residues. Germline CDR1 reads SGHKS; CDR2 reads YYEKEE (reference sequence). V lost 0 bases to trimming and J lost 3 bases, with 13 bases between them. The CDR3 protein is CASSLGAAAGYEQYV. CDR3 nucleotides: TGTGCCAGCAGCTTGGGGGCCGCGGCGGGCTACGAGCAGTACGTC.